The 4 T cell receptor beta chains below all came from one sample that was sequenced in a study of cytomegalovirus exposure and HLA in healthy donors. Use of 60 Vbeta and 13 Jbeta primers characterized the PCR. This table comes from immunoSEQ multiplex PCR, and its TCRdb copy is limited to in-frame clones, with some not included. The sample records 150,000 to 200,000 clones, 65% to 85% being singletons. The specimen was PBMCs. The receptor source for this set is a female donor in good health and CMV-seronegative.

The CDR3 DNA is TGTGCCAGCAGCTTTCTTTTCACAGATACGCAGTATTTT. Translated: CASSFLFTDTQYF. This rearrangement joins TRBV7-2 to TRBJ2-3; D gene unclear. Germline V gene data show CDR1 as SGHTA and CDR2 as FQGNSA. The V end lost 3 bases, the J end lost 2 bases, and 6 bases lay between the germline ends. The CDR3 totals 13 residues.

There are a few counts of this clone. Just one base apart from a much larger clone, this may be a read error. The CDR3 protein is CAINVQQGYNYGYTF. In DNA form, the CDR3 reads TGTGCCATCAATGTTCAACAGGGCTACAACTATGGCTACACCTTC. This chain links TRBV10-3 with TRBJ1-2, with D perhaps matching TRBD1 (6 bases). V gave up 7 bases and J gave up 2 bases, with 17 bases separating them. This CDR3 has 15 residues. Germline V CDR1 and CDR2: ENHRY, SYGVKD.

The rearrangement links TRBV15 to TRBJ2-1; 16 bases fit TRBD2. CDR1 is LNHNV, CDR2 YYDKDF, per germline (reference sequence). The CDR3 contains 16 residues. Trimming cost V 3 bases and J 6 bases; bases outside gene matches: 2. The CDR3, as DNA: TGTGCCACCAGCAGGGGACTAGCGGGAGGGCCCAATGAGCAGTTCTTC. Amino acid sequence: CATSRGLAGGPNEQFF.

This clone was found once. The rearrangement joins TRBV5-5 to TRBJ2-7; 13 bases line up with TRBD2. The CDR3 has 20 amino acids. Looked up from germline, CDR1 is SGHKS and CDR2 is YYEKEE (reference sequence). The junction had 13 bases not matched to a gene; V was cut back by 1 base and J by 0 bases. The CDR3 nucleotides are TGTGCCAGCAGCTTGACTAGCGGGAGGGTTTCTCCAATTAGCTCCTACGAGCAGTACTTC. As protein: CASSLTSGRVSPISSYEQYF.